The 7 T cell receptor beta chains reported below all come from one sample, sequenced in a study of T cells in Graves' hyperthyroidism and ophthalmopathy (dated by TCRdb to between 2018 and 2021). The library was prepared using multiplex PCR. The sample was run on an Illumina HiSeq 2000. The TCR beta CDR3 regions were amplified from RNA transcripts. A first-round RT-PCR of the TCR CDR3 used the HTBI primer set with the Qiagen OneStep RT-PCR kit. The public reads were run again by TCRdb, first through fastp at Q25 and then through MiXCR, and only productive beta chains were kept. Merged by CDR3 protein, the rows form single entries marked with the most common genes and DNA. A total of roughly 840,000 distinct CDR3 sequences appear in this sample, 38% of them only once. About 9% of the sample is in the top ten clones. Sequencing used blood. These receptors originate from a man younger than 35 with Graves' hyperthyroidism.

This clonotype was found a few times. This rearrangement joins TRBV7-2 to TRBJ1-3, with D hard to call. The CDR3 sequence is 13 residues long. The V end was cut by 5 bases, the J end by 4 bases, with 9 bases between. Germline V gene lookup returns CDR1 SGHTA and CDR2 FQGNSA. The CDR3 DNA is TGTGCCAGCAGCGTCTCTACCGGAAACACCATATATTTT. Protein: CASSVSTGNTIYF.

This clonotype was counted many times. V and J are TRBV9 and TRBJ1-2; D gene unclear. The CDR3 sequence is 13 residues long. Germline V gene sequence: CDR1 SGDLS, CDR2 YYNGEE. Trimming removed 3 bases at V and 4 bases at J, with 10 bases between. CDR3: CASSADGLYGYTF. The CDR3 DNA reads TGTGCCAGCAGCGCGGACGGACTCTATGGCTACACCTTC.

A note on this clonotype: The conserved closing phenylalanine or tryptophan is absent in this CDR3, likely reflecting a read error. The chain links TRBV19 to TRBJ2-7; D could derive from TRBD1 or TRBD2 (5 bases each). The germline CDR1 and CDR2 sequences are LNHDA and SQIVND (reference sequence). The CDR3 is 13 amino acids. The V gene lost 10 bases and the J gene lost 0 bases, with 13 bases spanning the gap. The CDR3: CATRDRSSYEQYL. The CDR3 nucleotides are TGTGCCACAAGGGACCGTAGCTCCTACGAGCAGTACCTC.

The table lists this clonotype with a count of one. The chain uses TRBV7-7 and TRBJ1-3, with no clear D. Germline values: CDR1 SSHAT, CDR2 FNYEAQ (reference sequence). CDR3 length: 13 amino acids. The CDR3 coding sequence is TGTGGTAGCAGCTTTAGACTGGGCAACACCATATATTTT. Translation gives CGSSFRLGNTIYF.

The chain has TRBV7-9 and TRBJ1-6; tentative D call: TRBD1 (6 bases). The V end was cut by 9 bases, the J end by 5 bases, with 17 bases between. The CDR3 sequence is 15 residues long. The V gene's germline CDR1 is SEHNR and CDR2 FQNEAQ (reference sequence). CDR3 loop: CASGSTGRDNSPLHF. CDR3 coding DNA: TGTGCCAGTGGGAGCACAGGGAGGGATAATTCACCCCTCCACTTT.

The rearrangement links TRBV29-1 to TRBJ2-2; 8 nucleotides agree with TRBD1. The V gene's germline CDR1 is SQVTM and CDR2 ANQGSEA. Unmatched junction bases numbered 7, after V lost 6 bases and J lost 7 bases. This CDR3 comprises 13 residues. The CDR3, as DNA: TGCAGCGTCCGGACAGGGATTGGCGGGGAGCTGTTTTTT. Translated: CSVRTGIGGELFF.

The V call is TRBV2, the J call TRBJ1-4, with 7 bases that match TRBD1. V trimming: 8 bases; J trimming: 2 bases; junction bases outside the gene matches: 2. CDR3 length: 13 amino acids. Germline assignment: CDR1 SNHLY and CDR2 FYNNEI. In DNA form, the CDR3 reads TGTGCCAGCCAGACAGGGACTAATGAAAAACTGTTTTTT. Amino acids: CASQTGTNEKLFF.